The 7 T cell receptor beta chains given below trace back to one sample, sequenced in a study of T cells in Graves' hyperthyroidism and ophthalmopathy. Amplified TCR beta CDR3 regions came from RNA transcripts. A first-round RT-PCR of the TCR CDR3 used the HTBI primer set. TCRdb passed the multiplex PCR reads through MiXCR, listing each CDR3 protein once. The sample consists of fewer than 750,000 distinct CDR3 sequences, approximately 14% of them appearing once. The sequencing input was blood. Every receptor here comes from a woman aged 40-49 years with Graves' ophthalmopathy.

This clonotype has just a few counts. This chain connects TRBV19 to TRBJ1-2, with 7 nucleotides matching TRBD1. This CDR3 is built from 13 residues. The ends lost 3 bases at V and 5 bases at J; junction bases unmatched: 3. CDR1 LNHDA and CDR2 SQIVND come from the germline V gene (reference sequence). The CDR3 bases are TGTGCCAGTAGTATGAGGGGGCCTTATGGCTACACCTTC. It specifies CASSMRGPYGYTF.

This clonotype was counted at least ten times. The rearrangement joins TRBV6-5 to TRBJ2-5, with D maybe TRBD1 (6 bases). This CDR3 has 14 residues. Trimming took off 4 bases at V and 3 bases at J, with 12 bases between the two ends. From germline, CDR1 is MNHEY and CDR2 SVGAGI. CDR3 sequence: CASSSPTGKETQYF. CDR3 DNA: TGTGCCAGCAGTTCCCCGACAGGAAAAGAGACCCAGTACTTC.

This clonotype was observed at least ten times. V is TRBV6-1 and J is TRBJ1-1, with 9 bases fitting TRBD1. This CDR3 comprises 14 residues. Germline V gene lookup returns CDR1 MNHNS and CDR2 SASEGT. The trim removed 4 bases at V and 1 base at J, leaving 1 base unmatched. The CDR3 region has the DNA TGTGCCAGCAGTGGGGACAGGGAGAACACTGAAGCTTTCTTT. It translates to CASSGDRENTEAFF.

This clonotype was detected many times. The V call is TRBV20-1, the J call TRBJ1-2, with D perhaps TRBD1 (5 bases). Per the germline V gene, CDR1 is DFQATT and CDR2 is SNEGSKA (reference sequence). The V gene lost 6 bases and the J gene lost 0 bases, with 23 bases spanning the gap. The CDR3 extends over 17 amino acids. CDR3 nucleotide sequence: TGCAGTGCCTCAAGGAGATCAGGGCACACCGCTAACTATGGCTACACCTTC. Its protein is CSASRRSGHTANYGYTF.

This clonotype occurred many times. This chain connects TRBV5-1 to TRBJ2-7, with D unclear. CDR1 is SGHRS, CDR2 YFSETQ, per germline. The CDR3 has 14 residues. The ends were cut back, 0 bases at V and 2 bases at J, with 9 bases in the middle. This CDR3 is CASSLVQAAYEQYF. As DNA, the CDR3 is TGCGCCAGCAGCTTGGTCCAGGCCGCCTACGAGCAGTACTTC.

This clonotype was recorded many times. This chain uses TRBV6-1 with TRBJ2-7, with D perhaps matching TRBD2 (6 bases). The V and J ends lost 0 bases and 2 bases respectively, with 11 bases between them. Germline V gene data show CDR1 as MNHNS and CDR2 as SASEGT. This CDR3 spans 15 amino acids. CDR3 DNA: TGTGCCAGCAGTGAAGCGGCGGGGTGGGCCTACGAGCAGTACTTC. Protein sequence: CASSEAAGWAYEQYF.

This clonotype was observed many times. V gene TRBV28 combines with J gene TRBJ1-1; D perhaps matches TRBD1 (5 bases). Germline values: CDR1 MDHEN, CDR2 SYDVKM. The CDR3 runs 12 residues. With 3 bases removed from V and 8 bases from J, the gap between germline ends came to 10 bases. The CDR3 protein is CASSFTQAEAFF. The CDR3 region has the DNA TGTGCCAGCAGTTTCACACAGGCGGAAGCTTTCTTT.